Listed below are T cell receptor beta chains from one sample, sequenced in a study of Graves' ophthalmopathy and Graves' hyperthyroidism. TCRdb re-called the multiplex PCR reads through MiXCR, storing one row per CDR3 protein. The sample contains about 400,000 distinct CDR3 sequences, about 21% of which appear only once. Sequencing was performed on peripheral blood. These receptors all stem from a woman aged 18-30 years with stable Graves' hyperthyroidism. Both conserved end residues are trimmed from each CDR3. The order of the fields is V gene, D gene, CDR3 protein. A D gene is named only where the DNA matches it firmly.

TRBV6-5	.	ASKRGKDTEAF
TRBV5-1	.	ASSLVTGTYEQY
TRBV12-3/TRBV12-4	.	ASTDWTAQETQY
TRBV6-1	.	ASSPIKGGYEQY
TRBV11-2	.	ASSLVGAGVPYEQY
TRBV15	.	ATSRGNPSGANVLT
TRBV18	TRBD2	ASSPQREATQY
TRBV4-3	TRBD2	ASSQGRLAGDEQY
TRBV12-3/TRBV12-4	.	ASRDSRGYGYT
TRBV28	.	ASSLSAGFGYT
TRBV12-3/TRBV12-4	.	ASSLEGNEQY
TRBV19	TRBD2	ASSTATSVGETQY
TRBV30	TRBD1	AWTRTGGTETQY
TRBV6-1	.	ASSVSGGGGYT
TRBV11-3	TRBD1	ASSPRGQGSEQY
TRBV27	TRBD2	ASSLAGGLGEQY
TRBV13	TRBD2	ASSLGRLAAQETQY
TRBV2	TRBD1	ASRLTGGGYEQY
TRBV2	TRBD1	ASSETGGSDEQY
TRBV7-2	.	ASSVTGYTDAF
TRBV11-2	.	ASQLVQGGGYEQY
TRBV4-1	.	ASSHPARTGELF
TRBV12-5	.	ASGRDGYEAF
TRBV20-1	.	SAHLTANTEAF
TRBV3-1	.	ASSQDVWNYGYT
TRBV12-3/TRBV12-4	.	ASSFTTAETKY
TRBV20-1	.	SASHGPEQY
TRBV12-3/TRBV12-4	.	ASSLDKARGRLEQY
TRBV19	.	ARAWGGTEAF
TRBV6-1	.	ATFPGLISYEQY
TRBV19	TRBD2	ASSTSSGWGETQY
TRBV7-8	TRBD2	ASSSREGPTGELF